This T cell receptor (beta chain) came from a study of blood T cell repertoires in COVID-19. Overall study: COVID-19 samples collected from the United States, Italy and Spain covered acute and convalescent phases. The analysed material was cDNA or gDNA that came from T cells, B-cell-depleted T cells, or PBMCs.

Original data processing: Estimation of nucleated cell counts relied on the amplification of reference gene primers. Repertoires were generated with immunoSEQ multiplex PCR, while TCRdb's copy carries only in-frame clones and drops some. The D gene and trimming were derived from the DNA, and the V and J assignments and clone size from that table. The sample lists 280,000 or so clones, 88% seen once, with about 8.5% in the top ten. The receptor comes from a man younger than 35 with active or convalescent COVID-19. Material: peripheral blood.

The CDR3, as DNA: TGCAGCGCATGGGACAGTTACTACGAGCAGTACTTC. Translation: CSAWDSYYEQYF. This rearrangement joins TRBV29-1 to TRBJ2-7, with TRBD1 matching over 7 bases. The length of the CDR3 is 12 residues. In germline, CDR1 is SQVTM, CDR2 ANQGSEA. V lost 7 bases, J lost 3 bases, and 6 bases stayed unmatched.